What follows describes a single T cell receptor (beta chain). Per the original data handling: Amplification with reference gene primers provided the estimates of nucleated cell counts. The method was immunoSEQ multiplex PCR; TCRdb's version includes in-frame clones alone and lacks a portion of them. V and J calls and clone size are given by that table; D and trimming were obtained from the DNA. The table includes around 80,000 clones, over 70% detected once. These data belong to a study of blood T cell repertoires in COVID-19. On the study more broadly: Both acute and convalescent COVID-19 samples were obtained from the United States, Italy and Spain. T cells, B-cell-depleted T cells, or PBMCs provided the cDNA or gDNA that served as material.

The source of this sequence is a man aged 50-59 years with active or convalescent COVID-19. The sequenced sample consisted of peripheral blood.

DNA of the CDR3: TGTGCCAGCAGTATGACAGGGGTTTGGGGGACCCAGTACTTC. This gives the protein CASSMTGVWGTQYF. The chain employs TRBV2 and TRBJ2-5; TRBD1 aligns across 8 bases. This CDR3 spans 14 amino acids. Germline CDR1 is SNHLY and CDR2 is FYNNEI. Trimming cost V 5 bases and J 7 bases; bases outside gene matches: 9.